This TCR beta chain came from a study of cytomegalovirus exposure and HLA in healthy donors. This clone was detected once. The antigen remains unidentified. Overall study findings and caveats: HLA allele associations emerged for under 20,000 TCR beta sequences in a later analysis, at 0.05 false discovery rate.

Germline trimming cut 3 bases from V and 10 bases from J; bases unmatched to any gene: 5. The length of the CDR3 is 13 residues. The germline CDR1 and CDR2 sequences are LNHDA and SQIVND (reference sequence). PCR amplification relied on 60 Vbeta primers (plus 13 Jbeta primers). Clones were sequenced by immunoSEQ multiplex PCR, and TCRdb holds only the in-frame ones, with some missing. The table includes 150,000 to 200,000 clones, 62% detected once. Sequencing was carried out using PBMCs. The V and J genes are TRBV19 and TRBJ1-1, with 10 positions matching TRBD1. This clonotype originated in a man in his forties or fifties in good health and CMV-seronegative. This chain's CDR3 is CASSIGQGGRAFF. The CDR3 nucleotides are TGTGCCAGTAGTATCGGACAGGGGGGCCGAGCTTTCTTT.